A selection of T cell receptor beta chains follows, all from one sample in a study of T cells after posttransplantation cyclophosphamide. Data came from immunoSEQ multiplex PCR; TCRdb stores just in-frame clones and leaves some out. The sample holds around 16,000 clones; around 94% are singletons and the top ten take more than 0.25%. Sequenced input: naive CD4+ T cells sorted from blood. The source of these receptors is a woman between 50 and 59 years old in good health and a related stem cell transplant donor. Both conserved end residues are part of each CDR3. Fields, in order: D gene, V gene, clone size, J gene, CDR3 protein, CDR3 DNA. The D gene is left open where the match is weak. A row's size may be missing; if present it is once, few, many or a size class.

>.|TRBV7-3|.|TRBJ2-5
CASSMGASETQYF
TGTGCCAGCAGTATGGGGGCTTCAGAGACCCAGTACTTC
>.|TRBV7-6|.|TRBJ2-7
CASSLGSGNSYEQYF
TGTGCCAGCAGCTTAGGGTCAGGGAACTCCTACGAGCAGTACTTC
>.|TRBV27|.|TRBJ2-2
CASAWGGADTGELFF
TGTGCCTCCGCGTGGGGGGGGGCTGACACCGGGGAGCTGTTTTTT
>TRBD2|TRBV27|.|TRBJ2-7
CASSLWGGVAYEQYF
TGTGCCAGCAGTTTATGGGGAGGGGTGGCCTACGAGCAGTACTTC
>.|TRBV28|.|TRBJ1-5
CASITGYQPQHF
TGTGCCAGCATAACAGGGTATCAGCCCCAGCATTTT
>TRBD2|TRBV2|.|TRBJ2-3
CASSGTSGSVWTDTQYF
TGTGCCAGCAGTGGGACTAGCGGGAGTGTGTGGACAGATACGCAGTATTTT
>TRBD2|TRBV7-2|.|TRBJ2-1
CASSFPPGGPYEQFF
TGTGCCAGCAGCTTCCCCCCGGGGGGGCCATATGAGCAGTTCTTC
>TRBD1|TRBV5-6|.|TRBJ1-1
CASSLGQGVTEAFF
TGTGCCAGCAGCTTGGGGCAGGGGGTAACTGAAGCTTTCTTT
>.|TRBV7-9|.|TRBJ1-5
CASSLAGGFNQPQHF
TGTGCCAGCAGCTTAGCTGGAGGGTTCAATCAGCCCCAGCATTTT
>TRBD2|TRBV7-3|.|TRBJ2-7
CASSLQLAANYEQYF
TGTGCCAGCAGCTTACAGCTAGCGGCGAACTACGAGCAGTACTTC
>TRBD1|TRBV30|.|TRBJ1-1
CAWSLRTGDTEAFF
TGTGCCTGGAGTTTAAGGACAGGGGACACTGAAGCTTTCTTT
>TRBD2|TRBV7-8|.|TRBJ2-3
CASSLVGAGGSDTQYF
TGTGCCAGCAGCTTAGTTGGAGCGGGAGGATCAGATACGCAGTATTTT
>TRBD1|TRBV5-8|once|TRBJ2-7
CASSRGQSSYEQYF
TGTGCCAGCAGCAGGGGACAGAGCTCCTACGAGCAGTACTTC
>TRBD1|TRBV10-1|.|TRBJ1-6
CASRVAMGQGVSPLHF
TGCGCCAGCAGGGTGGCAATGGGACAGGGGGTATCACCCCTCCACTTT
>TRBD1|TRBV7-2|.|TRBJ2-1
CARDRGRGYNEQFF
TGTGCCAGAGACAGGGGCCGAGGCTACAATGAGCAGTTCTTC
>TRBD1|TRBV28|.|TRBJ1-2
CASEGQWSEGYTF
TGTGCCAGCGAGGGACAGTGGTCTGAGGGCTACACCTTC
>TRBD2|TRBV30|.|TRBJ2-1
CAWDATSGTYNEQFF
TGTGCCTGGGATGCTACTAGCGGTACCTACAATGAGCAGTTCTTC
>.|TRBV5-6|.|TRBJ2-1
CASIHGEGGGLSEQFF
TGTGCCAGCATACACGGGGAGGGAGGGGGGCTCAGTGAGCAGTTCTTC
>TRBD1|TRBV5-4|.|TRBJ1-1
CASSPGQGGGGTEAFF
TGTGCCAGCAGCCCGGGACAGGGCGGTGGGGGCACTGAAGCTTTCTTT
>TRBD1|TRBV4-1|.|TRBJ1-5
CASSETGTDDGQPQHF
TGCGCCAGCAGCGAGACAGGGACCGACGATGGGCAGCCCCAGCATTTT
>TRBD1|TRBV18|.|TRBJ1-4
CASSTGTGEAGKLFF
TGTGCCAGCTCAACGGGGACAGGGGAGGCTGGAAAACTGTTTTTT
>.|TRBV10-1|.|TRBJ2-1
CASSESWGVGNEQFF
TGCGCCAGCAGTGAGTCGTGGGGCGTGGGCAATGAGCAGTTCTTC
>TRBD1|TRBV7-9|.|TRBJ2-7
CASSSTGQGHEQYF
TGTGCCAGCAGCTCCACGGGACAGGGCCACGAGCAGTACTTC
>.|TRBV6-5|.|TRBJ2-3
CASRWKRISTDTQYF
TGTGCCAGCCGTTGGAAGCGGATTAGCACAGATACGCAGTATTTT
>TRBD1|TRBV7-8|.|TRBJ1-6
CASSLEAGGRSPLHF
TGTGCCAGCAGCTTAGAGGCAGGGGGCAGATCACCCCTCCACTTT
>.|TRBV18|once|TRBJ1-6
CASSPQMMSSYNSPLHF
TGTGCCAGCTCACCACAGATGATGAGCTCCTATAATTCACCCCTCCACTTT
>TRBD1|TRBV9|once|TRBJ2-1
CASSANRGPYNEQFF
TGTGCCAGCAGCGCCAACAGGGGGCCCTACAATGAGCAGTTCTTC
>TRBD2|TRBV7-3|.|TRBJ2-7
CASSPGLAHTYEQYF
TGTGCCAGCAGCCCAGGACTAGCGCACACCTACGAGCAGTACTTC
>TRBD2|TRBV6-5|.|TRBJ2-7
CASSYSSSGDPYEQYF
TGTGCCAGCAGTTACTCGAGTAGCGGGGACCCCTACGAGCAGTACTTC
>TRBD2|TRBV7-3|.|TRBJ2-2
CASSLTASGRANTGELFF
TGTGCCAGCAGCTTAACGGCTAGCGGGAGGGCGAACACCGGGGAGCTGTTTTTT
>.|TRBV6-1|.|TRBJ2-3
CASRQSSTDTQYF
TGTGCCAGTAGACAGAGTAGCACAGATACGCAGTATTTT
>TRBD2|TRBV6-5|.|TRBJ2-3
CASSFQGLAGDTQYF
TGTGCCAGCAGTTTCCAGGGACTAGCGGGAGATACGCAGTATTTT
>TRBD1|TRBV7-3|.|TRBJ1-1
CASSYRQGSTEAFF
TGTGCCAGCAGCTATCGACAGGGGAGCACTGAAGCTTTCTTT
>.|TRBV6-5|.|TRBJ2-1
CASSYPPPLDNEQFF
TGTGCCAGCAGTTACCCCCCTCCCCTTGACAATGAGCAGTTCTTC
>TRBD2|TRBV11-1|.|TRBJ2-1
CASSRGRTGLARNEQFF
TGTGCCAGCAGCCGAGGCCGAACGGGACTAGCACGAAATGAGCAGTTCTTC
>TRBD2|TRBV27|.|TRBJ2-7
CASSAALWAGVPYEQYF
TGTGCCAGCAGCGCAGCGTTGTGGGCGGGAGTCCCCTACGAGCAGTACTTC
>.|TRBV7-9|.|TRBJ1-4
CASSEGFTNEKLFF
TGTGCCAGCAGCGAGGGTTTCACTAATGAAAAACTGTTTTTT
>.|TRBV2|.|TRBJ2-4
CASKTGLGNIQYF
TGTGCCAGCAAAACAGGTCTGGGAAACATTCAGTACTTC
>TRBD1|TRBV5-1|.|TRBJ1-2
CASSFLLLGDREENYGYTF
TGCGCCAGCAGCTTCTTATTGCTAGGGGACAGGGAGGAAAACTATGGCTACACCTTC